The T cell receptor (beta chain) under discussion was sequenced for a study of T-cell reconstitution after alpha-beta-depleted transplantation in children. This CDR3 contains 19 residues. This clonotype was seen repeatedly, ten times or more. The antigen is unknown. Overall study findings and caveats: About two months after transplant, alpha-beta T cells reportedly came from several hundred expanded graft clones. After one year, T-cell counts and TCRbeta diversity mostly came from new T cells. Some patients' high day-60 TCRbeta diversity was attributed to recipient cells surviving conditioning.

Unique molecular identifiers were incorporated into the prepared TCRbeta library. TCRdb independently ran MiXCR on the PCR reads; one entry per CDR3 protein. The sample includes around 700,000 distinct CDR3 sequences, around 12% of them seen just once. The clonotype was recovered from a girl aged 2 to 9 with congenital amegakaryocytic thrombocytopenia, due to receive a stem cell transplant. The genes are TRBV21-1 and TRBJ2-2; TRBD2 is taken as the D call from the table, unchecked against the DNA. TRBV21-1 is described as a pseudogene. Here the sequenced sample was PBMCs, taken before TCRalphabeta/CD19-depleted stem cell transplant. In DNA, the CDR3 is TGTGCCAGCAGATCCCCGAGAAGCGGGAGGATGAAGAACACCGGGGAGCTGTTTTTT. Its translation: CASRSPRSGRMKNTGELFF.